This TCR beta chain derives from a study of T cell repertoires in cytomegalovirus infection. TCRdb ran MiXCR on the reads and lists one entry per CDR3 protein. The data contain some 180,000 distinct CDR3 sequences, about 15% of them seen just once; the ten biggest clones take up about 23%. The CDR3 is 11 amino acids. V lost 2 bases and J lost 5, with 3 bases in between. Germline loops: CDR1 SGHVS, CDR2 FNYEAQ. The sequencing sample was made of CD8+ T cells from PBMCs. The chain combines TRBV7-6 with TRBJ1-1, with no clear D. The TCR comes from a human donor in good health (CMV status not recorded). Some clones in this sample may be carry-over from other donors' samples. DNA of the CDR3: TGTGCCAGCAGCTTAAGGACTGAAGCTTTCTTT. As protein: CASSLRTEAFF.